These 9 T cell receptor beta chains were all obtained from the same sample, sequenced in a study of neurological immune-mediated disorders. TCRdb passed the 5' RACE reads through MiXCR, listing each CDR3 protein once. The data hold roughly 70,000 distinct CDR3 sequences, with approximately 5% observed a single time. Sequencing input: PBMCs. The receptors were sampled from a woman in her seventies with multiple sclerosis.

This clonotype was seen many times. The chain uses TRBV7-2 and TRBJ2-5; 8 bases match TRBD2. This CDR3 spans 15 amino acids. CDR1 SGHTA and CDR2 FQGNSA come from the germline V gene. Unmatched junction bases numbered 10, after V lost 5 bases and J lost 5 bases. CDR3 bases: TGTGCCAGCAGCCCCAACCTAGCGGGCCGGGAGACCCAGTACTTC. Translating gives CASSPNLAGRETQYF.

This clonotype was recorded at least ten times. The chain recombines TRBV10-3 with TRBJ2-1; maybe TRBD2 (5 bases). V was trimmed by 9 bases and J by 5 bases, leaving 14 bases between them. CDR1 is ENHRY, CDR2 SYGVKD, per germline. CDR3 length equals 13 residues. The CDR3 region is CAIRGQIDNEQFF. For the CDR3, the DNA is TGTGCCATACGAGGGCAGATTGACAATGAGCAGTTCTTC.

This clonotype was detected only a few times. The chain joins TRBV7-2 to TRBJ2-5, with 8 positions matching TRBD2. Germline loops: CDR1 SGHTA, CDR2 FQGNSA. CDR3 length: 13 residues. J was trimmed by 3 bases and V by 10 bases; bases with no gene match: 7. CDR3 sequence: CANLAGGEETQYF. The CDR3 DNA reads as TGTGCCAATCTAGCGGGCGGGGAAGAGACCCAGTACTTC.

At least ten counts were recorded for this clonotype. V and J are TRBV5-1 and TRBJ2-1; TRBD2 agrees at 14 bases. Unmatched junction bases numbered 8, after V lost 3 bases and J lost 6 bases. CDR1 is SGHRS and CDR2 is YFSETQ in the germline V gene. The CDR3 contains 17 residues. The CDR3 sequence: CASSSSLTSGRVNEQFF. In nucleotides, the CDR3 is TGCGCCAGCAGCTCCTCTCTGACTAGCGGGAGGGTCAATGAGCAGTTCTTC.

This clonotype was counted ten times or more. V gene TRBV20-1 combines with J gene TRBJ2-1, with 9 bases lining up with TRBD1. The trim removed 5 bases at V and 4 bases at J, leaving 6 bases unmatched. Germline CDR1 reads DFQATT; CDR2 reads SNEGSKA (reference sequence). The CDR3 is 14 residues long. This CDR3 reads CSAVRDRAYNEQFF. CDR3 in DNA: TGCAGTGCTGTCCGGGACAGGGCGTACAATGAGCAGTTCTTC.

This clonotype was detected ten times or more. The V gene is TRBV4-3, the J gene TRBJ2-7; perhaps D is TRBD1 or TRBD2 (5 bases each). V lost 1 base and J 3 bases, leaving 13 bases between the germline ends. CDR3 length equals 15 residues. CDR1 and CDR2 from the germline V gene are LGHNA and YSLEER. The CDR3 nucleotides read TGCGCCAGCAGCCAAGCGTCAGGGAGAAGCTACGAGCAGTACTTC. Protein sequence: CASSQASGRSYEQYF.

This clonotype was counted at least ten times. The V and J genes are TRBV20-1 and TRBJ2-7, with 7 bases lining up with TRBD2. The germline V gene has CDR1 DFQATT and CDR2 SNEGSKA (reference sequence). The ends lost 0 bases at V and 3 bases at J; junction bases unmatched: 11. This CDR3 has 16 residues. Here the CDR3 reads CSARDQVWGGSYEQYF. The CDR3 DNA sequence: TGCAGTGCTAGAGACCAAGTTTGGGGGGGAAGCTACGAGCAGTACTTC.

This clonotype was observed a handful of times. This chain joins TRBV28 and TRBJ2-7; D not certain. This CDR3 is 13 amino acids long. Germline V CDR1 and CDR2: MDHEN, SYDVKM. Trimming removed 2 bases at V and 0 bases at J, with 5 bases between. The CDR3: CASSLTSSYEQYF. CDR3 sequence (DNA): TGTGCCAGCAGTTTAACCAGCTCCTACGAGCAGTACTTC.

This clonotype was observed many times. V usage is TRBV5-1 and J usage is TRBJ1-1; TRBD1 is a possible D gene (5 bases). The CDR3 has 13 amino acids. V was cut by 5 bases and J by 6 bases, with 14 bases left in between. Per germline, CDR1 SGHRS and CDR2 YFSETQ. This CDR3 reads CASRGDGAPEAFF. The CDR3 DNA is TGCGCCAGCAGAGGGGACGGGGCTCCTGAAGCTTTCTTT.